This entry describes one T cell receptor beta chain. Losses at the gene ends were 0 bases for V and 4 bases for J; bases not matched to a gene: 9. This CDR3 has 18 amino acids. CDR1 is MGHRA, CDR2 YSYEKL, per germline. This PCR relied on a set of 60 Vbeta primers and 13 Jbeta primers. The protocol was immunoSEQ multiplex PCR, while the TCRdb copy is restricted to in-frame clones and leaves out a portion. The table records around 99,000 clones, about 77% of them present only once. The source of the sample is a study of cytomegalovirus exposure and HLA in healthy donors. The source material was PBMCs. The rearrangement links TRBV4-1 to TRBJ2-3; 11 positions match TRBD1. This TCR was recovered from a man aged 40-50 years in good health and CMV-seronegative. The CDR3: CASSQDPGQGGWSDTQYF. For the CDR3, the DNA is TGCGCCAGCAGCCAAGATCCGGGACAGGGGGGATGGTCAGATACGCAGTATTTT.